This is a list of T cell receptor beta chains from one sample in a study of spatial heterogeneity in lung cancer. In TCRdb, the 5' RACE reads were re-called with MiXCR into one record per CDR3 protein. The data hold about 85,000 distinct CDR3 sequences, with roughly a fifth observed a single time. Sample: PBMCs, taken at surgery. These receptor sequences come from a male donor with early-stage non-small cell lung cancer. Each CDR3 is given with its conserved first and last residue. D genes are given only for firm matches. Size tells how often a clone was seen (once, few, many) or the class of an expanded clone, and some rows leave it out.

j_gene	d_gene	abundance	v_gene	CDR3nt	CDR3aa
TRBJ2-3	.	few	TRBV4-3	TGCGCCAGCAGCCAGGCCCTCCAAGAAGCAGATACGCAGTATTTT	CASSQALQEADTQYF
TRBJ2-1	TRBD2	.	TRBV28	TGTGCCAGCAGTCATCCGCCCGGGAGGAATGAGCAGTTCTTC	CASSHPPGRNEQFF
TRBJ1-1	.	.	TRBV28	TGTGCCAGCAGTCCGCGGGGGGGACCGAACACTGAAGCTTTCTTT	CASSPRGGPNTEAFF
TRBJ2-1	.	few	TRBV11-3	TGTGCCAGCAGCTCACCCCTCAGACCCCCAGGGCAGTTCTTC	CASSSPLRPPGQFF
TRBJ2-5	.	.	TRBV27	TGTGCCAGCAGTTTCCGTTTAACCGGCGAAGAGACCCAGTACTTC	CASSFRLTGEETQYF
TRBJ1-6	.	many	TRBV28	TGTGCCAGCACCGATGGGGACGCAGGGAGCTCCTATAATTCACCCCTCCACTTT	CASTDGDAGSSYNSPLHF
TRBJ2-7	TRBD2	.	TRBV28	TGTGCCAGCAGTCCCACTAGCGGTACCTACGAGCAGTACTTC	CASSPTSGTYEQYF
TRBJ1-2	.	few	TRBV6-5	TGTGCCAGCAGTTACGGGGGGCCAAACTATGGCTACACCTTC	CASSYGGPNYGYTF
TRBJ2-1	TRBD1	once	TRBV4-2	TGTGCCAGCAGCCGAGTCGAACAGGGGGCGAGGCTGTTCTTC	CASSRVEQGARLFF
TRBJ2-5	TRBD2	many	TRBV6-1	TGTGCCAGCACCGGGACTAGCGGCGGGTACCAAGAGACCCAGTACTTC	CASTGTSGGYQETQYF
TRBJ2-1	.	few	TRBV3-1	TGTGCCAGCAGCCACAATGAGCAGTTCTTC	CASSHNEQFF
TRBJ2-1	.	.	TRBV6-4	TGTGCCAGCAGTGACTCGAAACGGAATGAGCAGTTCTTC	CASSDSKRNEQFF
TRBJ2-3	.	.	TRBV25-1	TGTGCCAGCGGATTGGTAGATACGCAGTATTTT	CASGLVDTQYF
TRBJ1-5	.	.	TRBV29-1	TGCAGCGTTGAACTGCCGTGGGCAGGGAACGGAAGCAGGCCCCAGCATTTT	CSVELPWAGNGSRPQHF
TRBJ2-7	.	many	TRBV11-2	TGTGCCAGCAGCCCACAGCTCTACGAGCAGTACTTC	CASSPQLYEQYF
TRBJ2-7	TRBD2	.	TRBV30	TGTGCCTGGACCTTTCTAGCGGGAGACCCCTACGAGCAGTACTTC	CAWTFLAGDPYEQYF
TRBJ2-6	.	many	TRBV6-1	TGTGCCAGCAGTGGGACTACTGGGGCCAACGTCCTGACTTTC	CASSGTTGANVLTF
TRBJ2-5	TRBD2	few	TRBV29-1	TGCAGCGTTGTCGGGCTAGCGGGGCGGGGGGAGACCCAGTACTTC	CSVVGLAGRGETQYF
TRBJ2-5	.	.	TRBV11-2	TGTGCCAGCAGCTTAGATGAGGGGACCACCAAGACCCAGTACTTC	CASSLDEGTTKTQYF
TRBJ2-3	.	few	TRBV14	TGTGCCAGCAGCCAGTTTCCTATAACATGGGCCCCAGATACGCAGTATTTT	CASSQFPITWAPDTQYF
TRBJ2-1	.	.	TRBV4-2	TGTGCCAGCAGCCAAGACGCTGCCGGAAGGGAGCAGTTCTTC	CASSQDAAGREQFF
TRBJ2-3	.	.	TRBV11-2	TGTGCCAGCAGCTTAAGGCGGGGACTCACAGATACGCAGTATTTT	CASSLRRGLTDTQYF
TRBJ2-3	.	.	TRBV15	TGTGCCACCAGCATAGACCCCGTGGATACGCAGTATTTT	CATSIDPVDTQYF
TRBJ2-7	.	few	TRBV5-4	TGTGCCAGCAGCCCTGAGGGGCTTCTAAGCGAGCAGTACTTC	CASSPEGLLSEQYF
TRBJ1-1	.	many	TRBV28	TGTGCCAGCAGTTTTAGCGGGGGAACTGAAGCTTTCTTT	CASSFSGGTEAFF
TRBJ2-7	TRBD2	few	TRBV5-1	TGCGCCAGCAGCTTTAGCGGGGGGACCTACGAGCAGTACTTC	CASSFSGGTYEQYF
TRBJ2-1	.	few	TRBV4-1	TGCGCCAGCAGCCAAGTTTTACTAGGGGAATACAATGAGCAGTTCTTC	CASSQVLLGEYNEQFF
TRBJ1-2	.	.	TRBV20-1	TGCAGTGCTAGGACAGATAACTATGGCTACACCTTC	CSARTDNYGYTF
TRBJ2-5	.	few	TRBV18	TGTGCCAGCTCACCACTCCGAACCCAAGAGACCCAGTACTTC	CASSPLRTQETQYF
TRBJ2-7	.	.	TRBV12-3/TRBV12-4	TGTGCCAGCAGTTTAGAGGGCACACCCTCCTACGAGCAGTACTTC	CASSLEGTPSYEQYF
TRBJ1-1	.	few	TRBV28	TGTGCCAGCAGGCTACTGAACACTGAAGCTTTCTTT	CASRLLNTEAFF
TRBJ1-2	.	many	TRBV7-9	TGTGCCAGCAGCTTACGGGAGTTCTATGGCTACACCTTC	CASSLREFYGYTF
TRBJ2-1	.	medium-sized	TRBV10-3	TGTGCCATCAGGGGTCCACCCAATGAGCAGTTCTTC	CAIRGPPNEQFF
TRBJ1-1	.	.	TRBV12-3/TRBV12-4	TGTGCCAGCAGTTTAGGCCAGGGAATTGGAGCTTTCTTT	CASSLGQGIGAFF
TRBJ2-7	.	many	TRBV4-1	TGCGCCAGCAGCCAACTCCTCCTGGTAAGGGGCCCGAACTACGAGCAGTACTTC	CASSQLLLVRGPNYEQYF
TRBJ2-7	.	.	TRBV15	TGTGCCACCAGCACGGAGGCAGGGGCGGACCCCGAGCAGTACTTC	CATSTEAGADPEQYF
TRBJ1-3	.	.	TRBV11-2	TGTGCCAGCAGCTTCGGACAAGACTCTGGAAACACCATATATTTT	CASSFGQDSGNTIYF
TRBJ2-5	.	.	TRBV24-1	TGTGCCACCAGTGATAGGGCGGGGAGACAGCGGGAGACCCAGTACTTC	CATSDRAGRQRETQYF
TRBJ2-7	.	.	TRBV10-3	TGTGCCATCAGTACGGACGTCTCCTACGAGCAGTACTTC	CAISTDVSYEQYF
TRBJ1-5	.	few	TRBV20-1	TGCAGTGCTAGAGATGACGGAGACTATAGCAATCAGCCCCAGCATTTT	CSARDDGDYSNQPQHF
TRBJ2-5	.	few	TRBV7-9	TGTGCCAGCAGCCCCCCGGCCAGGAACCAAGAGACCCAGTACTTC	CASSPPARNQETQYF
TRBJ1-4	.	many	TRBV7-8	TGTGCCAGCAGCTTAGCGGCGGGGGAGGTTAATGAAAAACTGTTTTTT	CASSLAAGEVNEKLFF
TRBJ2-1	.	few	TRBV30	TGTGCCTGGAGTTATGCGGGCGGACACTCCTACAATGAGCAGTTCTTC	CAWSYAGGHSYNEQFF
TRBJ2-2	.	few	TRBV2	TGTGCCAGCAGTGAAGCGCGGCCCGGGGAGCTGTTTTTT	CASSEARPGELFF
TRBJ2-7	TRBD1	.	TRBV20-1	TGCAGTGCTAAACAGGGGTCTGTCTACGAGCAGTACTTC	CSAKQGSVYEQYF